This is a list of T cell receptor beta chains from one sample in a study of T-cell reconstitution after alpha-beta-depleted transplantation in children. Each CDR3 protein gets one entry after TCRdb re-called the PCR reads with MiXCR. Of about 220,000 distinct CDR3 sequences in the sample, approximately 17% were seen once. Sequenced material: PBMCs, mostly from graft donor cells, taken 360 days after TCRalphabeta/CD19-depleted stem cell transplant. These receptors were taken from a male patient under 10 years old who had a stem cell transplant for acute lymphoblastic leukemia, so the T cells may come from the graft donor. CDR3s include the opening cysteine and the closing phenylalanine or tryptophan. A D gene is named only where the DNA matches it firmly. Clone sizes are given selectively: once, few, many, or a class where the clone is expanded.

size	V	J	D	DNA	CDR3
-	TRBV5-1	TRBJ1-1	-	TGCGCCAGCAGCTTGGTGCAGGGCGATAAGAGCGCTGAAGCTTTCTTT	CASSLVQGDKSAEAFF
-	TRBV10-3	TRBJ2-2	TRBD1	TGTGCCACGACGGACAGGGGGAACACCGGGGAGCTGTTTTTT	CATTDRGNTGELFF
-	TRBV2	TRBJ1-1	-	TGTGCCAGCAGTGACTTTCGAGAGCAGGCTTTCTTT	CASSDFREQAFF
-	TRBV6-1	TRBJ2-1	TRBD1	TGTGCCAGCAGGGGCCGGGACAGGGGTGAGGAGCAGTTCTTC	CASRGRDRGEEQFF
-	TRBV6-2/TRBV6-3	TRBJ1-2	-	TGTGCCAGCAGCCGGGACACAACACCGAACTATGGCTACACCTTC	CASSRDTTPNYGYTF
few	TRBV5-4	TRBJ2-5	-	TGTGCCAGCAGCTTGGCCCCGGGGGAGACCCAGTACTTC	CASSLAPGETQYF
-	TRBV7-2	TRBJ2-1	-	TGTGCCAGCAGCTTCACCCGCAGAGCCTACAATGAGCAGTTCTTC	CASSFTRRAYNEQFF
-	TRBV12-5	TRBJ2-7	-	TGTGCTAGTGGATATTCCGGGCGGTACGAGCAGTACTTC	CASGYSGRYEQYF
-	TRBV12-3/TRBV12-4	TRBJ1-2	-	TGTGCCAGCAGTCCGTCTCAGGGTAGAGGACTTGGCTACACCTTC	CASSPSQGRGLGYTF
few	TRBV7-2	TRBJ2-3	TRBD1	TGTGCCAGCAGCTCAAACAGGGGGCTTGATACGCAGTATTTT	CASSSNRGLDTQYF
many	TRBV5-6	TRBJ2-1	TRBD1	TGTGCCAGCACCCGGGGAACAGGGGGATCGAACAATGAGCAGTTCTTC	CASTRGTGGSNNEQFF
-	TRBV3-1	TRBJ2-2	TRBD1	TGTGCCAGCAGCCAAACCTCACAGGGGACGTACACCGGGGAGCTGTTTTTT	CASSQTSQGTYTGELFF
few	TRBV2	TRBJ2-7	-	TGTGCCAGCGCATACTCCGGGACACAAGCCGAGCAGTACTTC	CASAYSGTQAEQYF
-	TRBV7-2	TRBJ2-7	-	TGTGCCAGCAGCTTAGATCCAGGGAGTTCCTACGAGCAGTACTTC	CASSLDPGSSYEQYF
-	TRBV6-5	TRBJ1-2	-	TGTGCCAGCAGTTACTTTTGGGGCCCAAGGGGCTACACCTTC	CASSYFWGPRGYTF
-	TRBV11-2	TRBJ2-3	-	TGTGCCAGCAGCTTAGATCTTCGCACAGATACGCAGTATTTT	CASSLDLRTDTQYF
many	TRBV6-5	TRBJ2-1	-	TGTGCCAGCAGTTACGCCCGCGGGGCACTGTTCTTC	CASSYARGALFF
few	TRBV6-5	TRBJ2-3	-	TGTGCCAGCAGTTACCCGGGGGCAGATACGCAGTATTTT	CASSYPGADTQYF
-	TRBV18	TRBJ2-6	-	TGTGCCAGCTCACCCGTTAGTAGGAACTCTGGGGCCAACGTCCTGACTTTC	CASSPVSRNSGANVLTF
once	TRBV4-3	TRBJ1-2	-	TGCGCCAGCAGCCAAGATAGCCTATCGACGGACTATGGCTACACCTTC	CASSQDSLSTDYGYTF
-	TRBV12-3/TRBV12-4	TRBJ2-3	-	TGTGCCAGCAGTTTAGCCGGTCAGGGGCAGGGAGATACGCAGTATTTT	CASSLAGQGQGDTQYF
-	TRBV7-2	TRBJ2-5	TRBD2	TGTGCCAGCAGATTAGGGACTAGCGGTCAAGAGACCCAGTACTTC	CASRLGTSGQETQYF
few	TRBV28	TRBJ2-1	TRBD2	TGTGCCAGCGCCGGGACTAGCGGGGGAAGGTCCTACAATGAGCAGTTCTTC	CASAGTSGGRSYNEQFF
-	TRBV9	TRBJ2-2	TRBD1	TGTGCCAGCAGCGTAAATCCCTGGGGACAGGGGGCAGGAACCGGGGAGCTGTTTTTT	CASSVNPWGQGAGTGELFF
-	TRBV27	TRBJ1-5	-	TGTGCCAGCAGTTTGAGGGGTCATCAGCCCCAGCATTTT	CASSLRGHQPQHF
-	TRBV5-1	TRBJ1-2	-	TGCGCCAGCAGCTTGGAAGAGTACGGAGGCTATGGCTACACCTTC	CASSLEEYGGYGYTF
-	TRBV20-1	TRBJ1-3	-	TGCAGTGCTACTACCTACTCGCCCGGAAACACCATATATTTT	CSATTYSPGNTIYF
-	TRBV6-2/TRBV6-3	TRBJ1-5	TRBD1	TGTGCCAGCAAAAGGGACAGCAGCAATCAGCCCCAGCATTTT	CASKRDSSNQPQHF
-	TRBV6-2/TRBV6-3	TRBJ2-4	TRBD1	TGTGCCAGCAGTGTCGGGACAGGGGCGGCCAAAAACATTCAGTACTTC	CASSVGTGAAKNIQYF
few	TRBV12-3/TRBV12-4	TRBJ1-1	TRBD1	TGTGCCAGCAGACCGGACAGGGGCGGGACTGAAGCTTTCTTT	CASRPDRGGTEAFF
few	TRBV6-2/TRBV6-3	TRBJ2-2	-	TGTGCCAGCAGTTATCCCCCTCCCACCGGGGAGCTGTTTTTT	CASSYPPPTGELFF
few	TRBV10-3	TRBJ2-7	-	TGTGCCATCAGCGACAGGGAGGGGATCGAGCAGTACTTC	CAISDREGIEQYF
-	TRBV12-3/TRBV12-4	TRBJ1-5	-	TGTGCCAGCAGACGGGACGAAAATCAGCCCCAGCATTTT	CASRRDENQPQHF
-	TRBV20-1	TRBJ2-2	-	TGCAGTGCTACCTACTTTACCGGGGAGCTGTTTTTT	CSATYFTGELFF
-	TRBV2	TRBJ2-3	-	TGTGCCAGCTATAGGGAGCCGCGGACAGATACGCAGTATTTT	CASYREPRTDTQYF
-	TRBV12-3/TRBV12-4	TRBJ2-3	TRBD1	TGTGCCATCAGTTTAGTCCTTTGGGGACAGCGAAGCACAGATACGCAGTATTTT	CAISLVLWGQRSTDTQYF
few	TRBV12-3/TRBV12-4	TRBJ2-3	-	TGTGCCAGCAGTATGGTTACAGATACGCAGTATTTT	CASSMVTDTQYF
many	TRBV10-1	TRBJ2-2	TRBD2	TGCGCCAGCAGTCGGGACTACCCGCCGAACACCGGGGAGCTGTTTTTT	CASSRDYPPNTGELFF
many	TRBV12-3/TRBV12-4	TRBJ2-5	-	TGTGCCAGCAGTTCACTCCCTACGGGAGAGACCCAGTACTTC	CASSSLPTGETQYF
-	TRBV11-1	TRBJ1-1	-	-	CASSFGGGSGPFF
few	TRBV12-5	TRBJ1-1	TRBD1	TGTGCTAGTGGTTTTCCAGGGGGCACTGAAGCTTTCTTT	CASGFPGGTEAFF
many	TRBV12-3/TRBV12-4	TRBJ2-3	-	TGTGCCAGCAGTTTCCCGTTGGAGGGCCTGGCAGATACGCAGTATTTT	CASSFPLEGLADTQYF
-	TRBV6-4	TRBJ2-1	-	TGTGCCAGCAGTGCCGCCACAGTGAGCTCCTACAATGAGCAGTTCTTC	CASSAATVSSYNEQFF
many	TRBV5-1	TRBJ2-3	-	TGCGCCAGCAGCTTTGGTTACCGGGTCTTCATAGGGGATACGCAGTATTTT	CASSFGYRVFIGDTQYF
few	TRBV5-1	TRBJ2-2	TRBD2	TGCGCCAGCAGCTTATCGACTAGCGGGGGACGAAACACCGGGGAGCTGTTTTTT	CASSLSTSGGRNTGELFF
few	TRBV30	TRBJ2-7	TRBD2	TGTGCCGGTACTTCTAGCGGGCACTCCTACGAGCAGTACTTC	CAGTSSGHSYEQYF
-	TRBV10-3	TRBJ2-1	TRBD2	TGTGCCATCAGCCCGAACCGGGTCTGGGGCGGGAGAGCCTACAATGAGCAGTTCTTC	CAISPNRVWGGRAYNEQFF
-	TRBV5-1	TRBJ1-1	-	TGCGCCAGCAGCTTATCCCTAGACACTGAAGCTTTCTTT	CASSLSLDTEAFF
few	TRBV12-3/TRBV12-4	TRBJ1-2	-	TGTGCCAGCAGTTTAGCGCGTGGCTACACCTTC	CASSLARGYTF
once	TRBV12-3/TRBV12-4	TRBJ2-1	-	TGTGCCAGCAGTTCCGGCCCCAACAGGAAATTCGCAAAGACGGGTGTCTATGAGCAGTTCTTC	CASSSGPNRKFAKTGVYEQFF
-	TRBV27	TRBJ2-1	TRBD2	TGTGCCAGCAGTCCCGGGGTAGCGGGGGGTTCCGCCCCCCCTATGGAGCAGTTCTTC	CASSPGVAGGSAPPMEQFF
-	TRBV3-1	TRBJ2-7	TRBD2	TGTGCCAGCAGCCAAGTGACTAGCGGGGGGCGAGCCTACGAGCAGTACTTC	CASSQVTSGGRAYEQYF
few	TRBV20-1	TRBJ1-3	-	TGCAGTGCTAGAGACTCTGGAAACACCATATATTTT	CSARDSGNTIYF
few	TRBV12-3/TRBV12-4	TRBJ2-4	-	TGTGCCAGCAGTATAGGCCTCTCGGAACTAGAGTTGCTATCGGCCAAAAACATTCAGTACTTC	CASSIGLSELELLSAKNIQYF